Given below is one T cell receptor (beta chain) in context. The data were obtained in a study of blood T cell repertoires in COVID-19. J was trimmed by 2 bases and V by 6 bases; bases with no gene match: 5. Germline V CDR1 and CDR2: SNHLY, FYNNEI. This CDR3 is 15 amino acids long. This table comes from immunoSEQ multiplex PCR, and its TCRdb copy is limited to in-frame clones, with some not included. The data contain around 250,000 clones, approximately 83% of them singletons. Sequencing was performed on PBMCs or T cells enriched from blood (not recorded which). The receptor was isolated from a woman in her forties or fifties who had recovered from COVID-19. The chain links TRBV2 to TRBJ2-2; the match to TRBD2 covers 8 bases. CDR3 nucleotide sequence: TGTGCCAGCAGCCGGGAGGGCCGTAACACCGGGGAGCTGTTTTTT. It translates to CASSREGRNTGELFF.